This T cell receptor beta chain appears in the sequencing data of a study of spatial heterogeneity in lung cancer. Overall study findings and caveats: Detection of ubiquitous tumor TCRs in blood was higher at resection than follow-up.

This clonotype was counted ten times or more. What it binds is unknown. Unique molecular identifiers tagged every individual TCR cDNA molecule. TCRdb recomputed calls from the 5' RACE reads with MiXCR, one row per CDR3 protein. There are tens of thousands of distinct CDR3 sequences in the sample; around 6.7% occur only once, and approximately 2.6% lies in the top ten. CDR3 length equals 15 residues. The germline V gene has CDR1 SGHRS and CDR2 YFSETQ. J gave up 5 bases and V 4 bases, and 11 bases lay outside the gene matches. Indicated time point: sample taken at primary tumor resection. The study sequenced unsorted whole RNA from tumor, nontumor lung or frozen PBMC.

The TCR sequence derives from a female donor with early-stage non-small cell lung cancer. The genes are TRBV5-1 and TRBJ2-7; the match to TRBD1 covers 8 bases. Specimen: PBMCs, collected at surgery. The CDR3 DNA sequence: TGCGCCAGCAGCCTGATGCCACAGGGGGTCGACGAGCAGTACTTC. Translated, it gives CASSLMPQGVDEQYF.